This is a list of T cell receptor beta chains from one sample in a study of tumor-infiltrating lymphocytes in localized non-small cell lung cancer. The repertoire was sequenced with immunoSEQ multiplex PCR; TCRdb's copy has only in-frame clones and lacks some. The table lists roughly 15,000 clones, about 84% of them singletons. Sequencing was done on a sample of uninvolved lung tissue not adjacent to the tumor. These receptors were collected from a human donor with non-small cell lung cancer. Each CDR3 is given with its conserved first and last residue. A D gene is named only where the DNA matches it firmly. Not every row has a clone size; where given, it reads once, few, many or a size class.

J: TRBJ2-3
V: TRBV29-1
D: -
size: -
CDR3: CSVDQTSGSSTDTQYF
DNA: TGCAGCGTAGACCAAACGTCCGGCTCTAGCACAGATACGCAGTATTTT

J: TRBJ1-4
V: TRBV7-6
D: -
size: few
CDR3: CASSLDVGSDEKLFF
DNA: TGTGCCAGCAGCTTAGACGTGGGGTCGGATGAAAAACTGTTTTTT

J: TRBJ1-3
V: TRBV6-1
D: -
size: -
CDR3: CASSGAISSGNTIYF
DNA: TGTGCCAGCAGCGGGGCGATCAGCTCTGGAAACACCATATATTTT

J: TRBJ1-5
V: TRBV7-8
D: TRBD1
size: -
CDR3: CASSLGTGGDQPQHF
DNA: TGTGCCAGCAGCTTAGGGACAGGGGGCGATCAGCCCCAGCATTTT

J: TRBJ1-5
V: TRBV6-1
D: -
size: -
CDR3: CASSVSMTSFNQPQHF
DNA: TGTGCCAGCAGTGTGAGTATGACATCGTTCAATCAGCCCCAGCATTTT

J: TRBJ1-1
V: TRBV5-1
D: -
size: -
CDR3: CASSLGRADYAEAFF
DNA: TGCGCCAGCAGCTTGGGCAGGGCTGACTACGCTGAAGCTTTCTTT

J: TRBJ2-1
V: TRBV30
D: -
size: -
CDR3: CAWSAGFSEQFF
DNA: TGTGCCTGGAGTGCAGGGTTTAGTGAGCAGTTCTTC

J: TRBJ2-3
V: TRBV5-4
D: TRBD1
size: -
CDR3: CASSFTSGGRTDTQYF
DNA: TGTGCCAGCAGCTTTACGTCAGGGGGTAGGACAGATACGCAGTATTTT

J: TRBJ1-1
V: TRBV18
D: TRBD1
size: -
CDR3: CASSPLQDRDIVGLMNTEAFF
DNA: TGTGCCAGCTCACCACTGCAGGACAGGGATATCGTAGGATTGATGAACACTGAAGCTTTCTTT

J: TRBJ2-1
V: TRBV9
D: TRBD2
size: -
CDR3: CASSPRDYYNEQFF
DNA: TGTGCCAGCAGCCCACGGGACTACTACAATGAGCAGTTCTTC

J: TRBJ2-7
V: TRBV5-6
D: -
size: -
CDR3: CASSRLGTPDWGEQYF
DNA: TGTGCCAGCAGCCGCCTCGGGACTCCCGATTGGGGCGAGCAGTACTTC

J: TRBJ1-1
V: TRBV4-1
D: TRBD1
size: -
CDR3: CASSRGDSEAFF
DNA: TGCGCCAGCAGTCGGGGGGACAGTGAAGCTTTCTTT

J: TRBJ2-7
V: TRBV10-3
D: -
size: few
CDR3: CAISETLGMQYF
DNA: TGTGCCATCAGTGAGACCCTAGGCATGCAGTACTTC

J: TRBJ2-7
V: TRBV19
D: -
size: -
CDR3: CASSIVSRGNPYEQYF
DNA: TGTGCCAGTAGTATAGTATCCAGGGGAAACCCCTACGAGCAGTACTTC

J: TRBJ2-1
V: TRBV5-1
D: TRBD1
size: -
CDR3: CASSAARGTGSYNEQFF
DNA: TGCGCCAGCAGCGCAGCCCGGGGGACAGGGTCCTACAATGAGCAGTTCTTC

J: TRBJ2-4
V: TRBV11-2
D: -
size: -
CDR3: CASSLGSPKNIQYF
DNA: TGTGCCAGCAGCTTGGGAAGCCCCAAAAACATTCAGTACTTC

J: TRBJ2-1
V: TRBV5-5
D: TRBD1
size: -
CDR3: CASTDRVGNEQFF
DNA: TGTGCCAGCACGGACAGGGTTGGGAATGAGCAGTTCTTC

J: TRBJ2-2
V: TRBV5-1
D: TRBD2
size: -
CDR3: CASSLGPQGGPGASGELFF
DNA: TGCGCCAGCAGCTTGGGTCCCCAGGGAGGGCCAGGAGCATCCGGGGAGCTGTTTTTT

J: TRBJ2-4
V: TRBV6-5
D: -
size: few
CDR3: CASSTQGSQNIQYF
DNA: TGTGCCAGCAGTACTCAAGGGAGCCAAAACATTCAGTACTTC

J: TRBJ2-1
V: TRBV6-1
D: TRBD1
size: -
CDR3: CASGFTGVLEQFF
DNA: TGTGCCAGCGGATTTACAGGGGTGCTTGAGCAGTTCTTC

J: TRBJ2-1
V: TRBV4-2
D: TRBD1
size: -
CDR3: CASSQGGTGIEQFF
DNA: TGTGCCAGCAGCCAAGGGGGGACAGGGATTGAGCAGTTCTTC

J: TRBJ2-1
V: TRBV2
D: TRBD1
size: -
CDR3: CASGTGARGEQFF
DNA: TGTGCCAGCGGGACAGGGGCGAGGGGTGAGCAGTTCTTC

J: TRBJ1-2
V: TRBV29-1
D: TRBD1
size: -
CDR3: CSVVGQGAWGYTF
DNA: TGCAGCGTCGTCGGACAGGGGGCTTGGGGCTACACCTTC